The present T cell receptor (beta chain) was sequenced within a study of blood T cell repertoires in COVID-19. In the study overall: Sites in the United States, Italy and Spain provided acute and convalescent COVID-19 samples.

All enrollees were about 18 to 100 years old and from about 24 US areas. Self-reported history from a screening survey and questionnaire set each donor's cohort. Authors' methods: Reference gene primer amplification gave estimated nucleated cell counts. This table comes from immunoSEQ multiplex PCR, and its TCRdb copy is limited to in-frame clones, with some not included. V and J calls and clone size come straight from that table; D and trimming were deduced from the DNA. The profile shows around 250,000 clones, approximately 85% of them singletons. The CDR3 contains 15 residues. With 4 bases removed from V and 1 base from J, the gap between germline ends came to 13 bases. Germline CDR1 SGHTA, CDR2 FQGNSA.

The chain employs TRBV7-2 and TRBJ1-1; D is possibly TRBD1 (6 bases). The source is a woman in her forties or fifties with acute COVID-19. Sequencing was done on a sample of PBMCs or T cells enriched from blood (not recorded which). The CDR3 loop reads CASSYRTARNTEAFF. The DNA of the CDR3 is TGTGCCAGCAGCTATCGGACAGCTCGGAACACTGAAGCTTTCTTT.